This T cell receptor beta chain was observed in a study of vaccination effects on CD4 cells after COVID-19. With 7 bases removed from V and 2 bases from J, the gap between germline ends came to 16 bases. Germline lookup yields CDR1 SNHLY and CDR2 FYNNEI. CDR3 size: 15 residues. Ahead of sequencing, the ViraFEST assay grew antigen-specific CD4+ T cells using viral peptide pools. When less than 13 days of culture had elapsed, CD4+ T cells were isolated. Two-dose vaccination with either BNT162b2 or mRNA-1273 was given to the participants. The assay was immunoSEQ multiplex PCR, and TCRdb's table has in-frame clones only and misses some. Among 30,000 or so clones listed, about 70% were seen once. About this clone itself: The antigen is undetermined.

The source material was CD4+ T cells from PBMCs cultured with HCoV-NL63 spike peptides, sampled after COVID-19 vaccination. This chain uses TRBV2 with TRBJ2-3; possible D gene TRBD2, 7 bases. The source is a human donor who received a COVID-19 vaccine. The CDR3 here is CASMGVAGATDTQYF. CDR3 DNA: TGTGCCAGCATGGGGGTGGCGGGGGCCACAGATACGCAGTATTTT.